The present T cell receptor beta chain was sequenced within a study of T cells in Graves' hyperthyroidism and ophthalmopathy. Deletions cut 0 bases from V and 8 bases from J, with 17 bases between. The CDR3 has 16 residues. Germline V gene sequence: CDR1 SGHAT, CDR2 FQNNGV. General study findings and limits: Most thyroid clonotypes that were expanded above 0.001 also turned up in blood.

TCR beta CDR3 region amplification was performed from RNA transcripts. A first-round RT-PCR of the TCR CDR3 used the HTBI primer set. Using its own MiXCR run on the multiplex PCR reads, TCRdb lists one record per CDR3 protein. Of over 650,000 distinct CDR3 sequences listed, about 17% are singletons. This clonotype was observed a few times. The antigen remains unidentified. The rearrangement links TRBV11-2 to TRBJ2-1, with D perhaps given as TRBD1 or TRBD2 (5 bases each). The receptor's source is a young man with Graves' hyperthyroidism. The sequenced sample was blood. The CDR3 region has the DNA TGTGCCAGCAGCTTAGATGCTAGCCTGAGGGGCGATGAGCAGTTCTTC. Residues: CASSLDASLRGDEQFF.